Sequencing of this TCR beta chain was carried out in a study of vaccination effects on CD4 cells after COVID-19. General study results and limits: Healthy vaccinees' vaccine-induced clones included only 1 of 255 that recognized common cold coronaviruses. The study found marked clonal contraction of infection- and vaccine-induced clones late after vaccination.

This CDR3 has 15 amino acids. J was trimmed by 4 bases and V by 0 bases; bases with no gene match: 1. Per germline, CDR1 MNHNS and CDR2 SASEGT. The data were produced by immunoSEQ multiplex PCR, yet TCRdb's version contains in-frame clones alone and is incomplete. The sample yields roughly 23,000 clones, roughly 80% seen once. Antigen-specific CD4+ T cells were expanded (with viral peptide pools) by the ViraFEST assay ahead of sequencing. Isolation of CD4+ T cells took place after 10 days of culture. Participants received two doses of either the BNT162b2 or mRNA-1273 vaccine. Vaccinees lacked prior SARS-CoV-2 infection and tested negative for nucleocapsid antibodies. After 2 million or so PBMC were placed in each well, they were cultured with approximately 10 IU/ml IL-2 and roughly 10 ug/ml peptides. Comments on this clone: Its specificity is unknown.

The chain couples TRBV6-1 to TRBJ2-3; 10 bases map to TRBD2. The sequenced sample was CD4+ T cells from PBMCs cultured with HCoV-NL63 spike peptides, obtained after COVID-19 vaccination. The clonotype originates from a human donor who received a COVID-19 vaccine. The CDR3 DNA reads as TGTGCCAGCAGTGAAGCAGCGGGGGGGCCAGATACGCAGTATTTT. It encodes CASSEAAGGPDTQYF.